The 5 T cell receptor beta chains reported below all come from one sample, sequenced in a study of T cell responses to AZD1222 COVID-19 vaccine. TCRdb's copy holds only in-frame clones and misses some; the assay was immunoSEQ multiplex PCR. This table holds 150,000 or so clones, less than 95% found once. This specimen was peripheral blood, taken 28 days after the second AZD1222 dose. The receptors derive from an adult who received the AZD1222 COVID-19 vaccine.

Only a few counts were recorded for this clone. The chain is built from TRBV7-9 and TRBJ2-3; 12 bases map to TRBD2. This CDR3 has 16 residues. V shed 5 bases, J shed 4 bases, and the junction held 7 bases outside the gene matches. CDR1 is SEHNR and CDR2 is FQNEAQ in the germline V gene (reference sequence). The CDR3 nucleotides read TGTGCCAGCAGCCGCCGGACTAGCGGGAATGCAGATACGCAGTATTTT. Translated: CASSRRTSGNADTQYF.

This chain uses TRBV25-1 with TRBJ1-2; possible D gene TRBD1, 6 bases. CDR1 is MGHDK, CDR2 SYGVNS, per germline. V lost 4 bases and J 7 bases, leaving 10 bases between the germline ends. The length of the CDR3 is 12 residues. CDR3 nucleotides: TGTGCCAGCAGTGTGGGGGCGGTTGGCTACACCTTC. It translates to CASSVGAVGYTF.

The CDR3 nucleotides read TGTGCCAGCAGCCAAGACCGGACAGGTCAGAACTATGGCTACACCTTC. Protein: CASSQDRTGQNYGYTF. This rearrangement joins TRBV3-1 (or the pseudogene TRBV3-2) to TRBJ1-2, with 7 bases aligning to TRBD1. The CDR3 has 16 residues. The J segment lost 2 bases and the V segment lost 0 bases, leaving 6 bases of the junction unmatched. Germline V gene lookup returns CDR1 LGHDT and CDR2 YNNKEL (reference sequence).

This chain uses TRBV4-2 with TRBJ2-5; D is ambiguous. The V and J ends lost 2 bases and 2 bases respectively, with 0 bases between them. Germline values: CDR1 LGHNA, CDR2 YNFKEQ. CDR3 length equals 11 residues. The CDR3 nucleotides are TGTGCCAGCAGCCAACAAGAGACCCAGTACTTC. It encodes CASSQQETQYF.

This clone was observed a handful of times. V is TRBV28 and J is TRBJ1-3; unclear D gene. Germline V lookup: CDR1 MDHEN, CDR2 SYDVKM. The CDR3 consists of 17 residues. The V gene lost 2 bases and the J gene lost 0 bases, with 14 bases spanning the gap. DNA for the CDR3: TGTGCCAGCAGTTTAGGACTCTACCGAAGCTCTGGAAACACCATATATTTT. Its protein product is CASSLGLYRSSGNTIYF.